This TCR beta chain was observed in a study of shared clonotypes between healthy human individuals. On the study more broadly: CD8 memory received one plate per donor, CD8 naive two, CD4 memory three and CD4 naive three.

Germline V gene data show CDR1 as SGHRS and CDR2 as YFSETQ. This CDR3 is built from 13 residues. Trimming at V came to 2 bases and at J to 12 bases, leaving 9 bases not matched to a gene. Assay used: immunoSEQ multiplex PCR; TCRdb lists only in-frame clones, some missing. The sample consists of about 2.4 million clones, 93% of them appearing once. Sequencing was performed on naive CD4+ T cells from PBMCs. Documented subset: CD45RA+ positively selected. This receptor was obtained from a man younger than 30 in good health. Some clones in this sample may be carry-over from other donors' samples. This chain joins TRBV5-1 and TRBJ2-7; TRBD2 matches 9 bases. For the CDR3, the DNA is TGCGCCAGCAGCTTACCTAGCGGGGCCGCGTGGTACTTC. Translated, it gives CASSLPSGAAWYF.